Listed below are T cell receptor beta chains from one sample, sequenced in a study of CD8+CD57+ T cells in acquired aplastic anemia. TCRdb re-analysed the reads in MiXCR, keeping a single row per CDR3 protein. The table shows around 500,000 distinct CDR3 sequences, with under 40% occurring only once. The sample taken for sequencing was sorted CD4+, CD8+, or CD8+CD57+ T cells (not recorded which) from PBMCs. Source of these receptors: a human donor with aplastic anemia. The CDR3 runs from the conserved cysteine through the conserved F or W. The order of the fields is J gene, D gene, clone size, V gene, CDR3 protein, CDR3 DNA. D genes are given only for firm matches. The listing skips clone size in some rows; elsewhere it reads once, few, many or a size class.

j_call: TRBJ2-7; d_call: TRBD2; clone_size: many; v_call: TRBV7-8; cdr3_aa: CASSLRPGGDEQYF; cdr3_nt: TGTGCCAGCAGCCTACGACCGGGGGGGGACGAGCAGTACTTC
j_call: TRBJ2-2; d_call: -; clone_size: many; v_call: TRBV10-3; cdr3_aa: CAMTANTGELFF; cdr3_nt: TGTGCCATGACAGCGAACACCGGGGAGCTGTTTTTT
j_call: TRBJ2-5; d_call: TRBD2; clone_size: many; v_call: TRBV2; cdr3_aa: CASSLAGGRETQYF; cdr3_nt: TGTGCCAGCAGTTTAGCGGGAGGCCGTGAGACCCAGTACTTC
j_call: TRBJ1-6; d_call: TRBD1; clone_size: -; v_call: TRBV7-6; cdr3_aa: CASTVGAFGTGSYNSPLHF; cdr3_nt: TGTGCCAGCACCGTAGGAGCGTTCGGGACAGGGAGCTATAATTCACCCCTCCACTTT
j_call: TRBJ2-5; d_call: TRBD1; clone_size: -; v_call: TRBV9; cdr3_aa: CASSYWDRVWQETQYF; cdr3_nt: TGTGCCAGCAGCTACTGGGACAGGGTTTGGCAAGAGACCCAGTACTTC
j_call: TRBJ2-3; d_call: -; clone_size: many; v_call: TRBV9; cdr3_aa: CASSVNPRTGDTQYF; cdr3_nt: TGTGCCAGCAGCGTAAATCCTCGTACAGGGGATACGCAGTATTTT
j_call: TRBJ1-6; d_call: -; clone_size: many; v_call: TRBV2; cdr3_aa: CASSGSSWGNINSPLHF; cdr3_nt: TGTGCCAGCAGTGGATCGAGCTGGGGCAACATTAATTCACCCCTCCACTTT
j_call: TRBJ1-2; d_call: TRBD1; clone_size: many; v_call: TRBV7-6; cdr3_aa: CASSAKTGVGYTF; cdr3_nt: TGTGCCAGCAGCGCTAAGACAGGGGTTGGCTACACCTTC
j_call: TRBJ1-1; d_call: -; clone_size: -; v_call: TRBV5-1; cdr3_aa: CASSTGGMNTEAFF; cdr3_nt: TGCGCCAGCAGCACGGGGGGGATGAACACTGAAGCTTTCTTT
j_call: TRBJ2-5; d_call: TRBD2; clone_size: few; v_call: TRBV5-6; cdr3_aa: CASSSGGSIEETQYF; cdr3_nt: TGTGCCAGCAGCTCCGGGGGGTCGATCGAAGAGACCCAGTACTTC
j_call: TRBJ2-2; d_call: -; clone_size: -; v_call: TRBV7-9; cdr3_aa: CASSLLREFAGELFF; cdr3_nt: TGTGCCAGCAGCTTGCTACGGGAGTTCGCCGGGGAGCTATTTTTT
j_call: TRBJ1-1; d_call: -; clone_size: -; v_call: TRBV6-5; cdr3_aa: CASSYSGRSTEAFF; cdr3_nt: TGTGCCAGCAGTTACTCGGGCAGGAGCACTGAAGCTTTCTTT
j_call: TRBJ1-3; d_call: TRBD1; clone_size: once; v_call: TRBV12-3/TRBV12-4; cdr3_aa: CASSAGTGPGNTIYF; cdr3_nt: TGTGCCAGCAGCGCCGGGACAGGGCCTGGAAACACCATATATTTT
j_call: TRBJ2-3; d_call: -; clone_size: few; v_call: TRBV20-1; cdr3_aa: CSASLDTQYF; cdr3_nt: TGCAGTGCTAGCCTGGATACGCAGTATTTT
j_call: TRBJ2-7; d_call: TRBD2; clone_size: many; v_call: TRBV5-1; cdr3_aa: CASSLNSGGVGEQYF; cdr3_nt: TGCGCCAGCAGCTTGAATAGCGGGGGGGTAGGAGAGCAGTACTTC
j_call: TRBJ2-1; d_call: -; clone_size: -; v_call: TRBV3-1; cdr3_aa: CASSHSRGYEQFF; cdr3_nt: TGTGCCAGCAGCCACTCCAGGGGTTATGAGCAGTTCTTC
j_call: TRBJ2-4; d_call: -; clone_size: few; v_call: TRBV11-2; cdr3_aa: CASSLPGEAKNIQYF; cdr3_nt: TGTGCCAGCAGCCTCCCTGGCGAAGCCAAAAACATTCAGTACTTC
j_call: TRBJ2-1; d_call: TRBD2; clone_size: -; v_call: TRBV6-2/TRBV6-3; cdr3_aa: CASSYSGLAGGYNEQFF; cdr3_nt: TGTGCCAGCAGTTACTCGGGACTAGCGGGGGGGTACAATGAGCAGTTCTTC
j_call: TRBJ1-5; d_call: -; clone_size: -; v_call: TRBV19; cdr3_aa: CASSTGTSSNQPQHF; cdr3_nt: TGTGCCAGTAGCACAGGGACTAGTAGCAATCAGCCCCAGCATTTT
j_call: TRBJ1-2; d_call: -; clone_size: few; v_call: TRBV10-3; cdr3_aa: CAISAGVAANYGYTF; cdr3_nt: TGTGCCATCAGTGCCGGGGTGGCAGCTAACTATGGCTACACCTTC
j_call: TRBJ2-5; d_call: -; clone_size: -; v_call: TRBV5-1; cdr3_aa: CASSPEGVRETQYF; cdr3_nt: TGCGCCAGCAGCCCGGAGGGTGTCCGAGAGACCCAGTACTTC
j_call: TRBJ1-6; d_call: -; clone_size: many; v_call: TRBV20-1; cdr3_aa: CSAREEGTLLNSPLHF; cdr3_nt: TGCAGTGCTAGAGAGGAGGGGACCTTACTTAATTCACCCCTCCACTTT
j_call: TRBJ2-7; d_call: TRBD2; clone_size: once; v_call: TRBV10-3; cdr3_aa: CAISELAGDYEQYF; cdr3_nt: TGTGCCATCAGTGAACTAGCGGGCGATTACGAGCAGTACTTC
j_call: TRBJ1-1; d_call: -; clone_size: -; v_call: TRBV19; cdr3_aa: CATSWGIAEAFF; cdr3_nt: TGTGCCACCTCATGGGGGATCGCTGAAGCTTTCTTT
j_call: TRBJ1-1; d_call: TRBD1; clone_size: -; v_call: TRBV2; cdr3_aa: CASSEEPGQDSSTEAFF; cdr3_nt: TGTGCCAGCAGTGAAGAGCCAGGACAGGATTCTTCCACTGAAGCTTTCTTT
j_call: TRBJ1-2; d_call: TRBD1; clone_size: many; v_call: TRBV7-2; cdr3_aa: CASSFTGGYYGYTF; cdr3_nt: TGTGCCAGCAGCTTTACAGGGGGGTACTATGGCTACACCTTC
j_call: TRBJ2-5; d_call: -; clone_size: many; v_call: TRBV7-8; cdr3_aa: CASIPSRLETQYF; cdr3_nt: TGTGCCAGCATCCCAAGCAGGTTGGAGACCCAGTACTTC